These 19 T cell receptor beta chains were all obtained from the same sample, sequenced in a study of early T cells in non-severe SARS-CoV-2 infection. TCRdb reprocessed the 5' RACE reads via MiXCR and lists one record per CDR3 protein. The sample holds tens of thousands of distinct CDR3 sequences, around 11% seen once. Specimen: whole blood, collected at baseline. Receptors were obtained from an adult who was a healthcare worker with PCR-confirmed SARS-CoV-2 infection or an uninfected control (not recorded which).

This chain connects TRBV3-1 to TRBJ2-3; 16 bases line up with TRBD2. With 1 base clipped from V and 4 bases from J, the junction kept 5 bases outside the gene matches. Germline V gene data show CDR1 as LGHDT and CDR2 as YNNKEL (reference sequence). The CDR3 length is 18 residues. The CDR3 loop reads CASSQVGTSGGESDTQYF. CDR3 bases: TGTGCCAGCAGCCAAGTGGGGACTAGCGGGGGGGAGTCAGATACGCAGTATTTT.

The rearrangement links TRBV7-6 to TRBJ2-1, with D hard to call. Per germline, CDR1 SGHVS and CDR2 FNYEAQ. The CDR3 is made up of 12 amino acids. Between the trimmed V and J ends, which lost 1 base and 12 bases, there was a span of 10 bases. This CDR3 reads CASSLVSDVQFF. The CDR3, as DNA: TGTGCCAGCAGCTTAGTATCGGATGTGCAGTTCTTC. The variable domain in full, with the rest retrieved from reference TRBV7-6 and TRBJ2-1, is GAGVSQSPRYKVTKRGQDVALRCDPISGHVSLYWYRQALGQGPEFLTYFNYEAQQDKSGLPNDRFSAERPEGSISTLTIQRTEQRDSAMYRCASSLVSDVQFFGPGTRLTVL.

The gene calls are TRBV5-4 and TRBJ2-1; D may correspond to TRBD1 or TRBD2 (5 bases each). The CDR3 runs 14 residues. CDR1 is SGHNT, CDR2 YYREEE, per germline (reference sequence). V lost 1 base and J lost 5, with 10 bases in between. The CDR3, as DNA: TGTGCCAGCAGCTTGACGGGACGGGACAATGAGCAGTTCTTC. It translates to CASSLTGRDNEQFF.

This clonotype was seen a handful of times. The CDR3 spells CASTPSAGQGDPYEQYF. As DNA, the CDR3 is TGTGCCAGCACCCCCTCGGCCGGCCAGGGGGATCCCTACGAGCAGTACTTC. The chain is built from TRBV5-4 and TRBJ2-7; 7 nucleotides line up with TRBD1. Germline V gene sequence: CDR1 SGHNT, CDR2 YYREEE (reference sequence). V trimming: 6 bases; J trimming: 2 bases; junction bases outside the gene matches: 17. The CDR3 consists of 17 residues.

The gene calls are TRBV5-5 and TRBJ2-3; D is unresolved. Germline CDR1 reads SGHKS; CDR2 reads YYEKEE (reference sequence). V lost 0 bases, J lost 3 bases, and 11 bases lay in between. This CDR3 is 15 amino acids long. This CDR3 is CASSLGGQITDTQYF. CDR3 nucleotide sequence: TGTGCCAGCAGCTTGGGTGGGCAGATTACAGATACGCAGTATTTT.

This clonotype was counted between two and nine times. V and J are TRBV11-2 and TRBJ1-2; D not certain. Germline CDR1 SGHAT, CDR2 FQNNGV. Trimming took 2 bases from V and 0 from J, leaving 19 bases between them. CDR3 length: 18 amino acids. The CDR3 spells CASSLWIQGPFTNYGYTF. In DNA form, the CDR3 reads TGTGCCAGCAGCTTATGGATACAAGGGCCATTCACTAACTATGGCTACACCTTC.

The V and J genes are TRBV28 and TRBJ1-5, with D possibly being TRBD1 (6 bases). Germline V gene lookup returns CDR1 MDHEN and CDR2 SYDVKM. Trimming stripped 6 bases from V and 0 bases from J, with 15 bases between. CDR3 length: 16 residues. This CDR3 is CASRYRTVDSNQPQHF. The CDR3 bases are TGTGCCAGCAGATACAGGACAGTGGATAGCAATCAGCCCCAGCATTTT.

This clonotype was recorded a few times. The chain uses TRBV9 and TRBJ2-7; D not certain. The germline V and J ends were trimmed by 3 bases and 4 bases, with 17 bases remaining between them. Germline CDR1 and CDR2: SGDLS and YYNGEE. CDR3 length: 15 residues. The CDR3 reads CASSAGTFPAYEQYF. CDR3 nucleotide sequence: TGTGCCAGCAGCGCCGGTACCTTTCCCGCTTACGAGCAGTACTTC.

A few counts support this clonotype. This chain links TRBV3-1 with TRBJ2-4; D assignment may be TRBD1 or TRBD2 (5 bases each). The germline V gene has CDR1 LGHDT and CDR2 YNNKEL (reference sequence). Trimming stripped 0 bases from V and 7 bases from J, with 13 bases between. CDR3 length: 15 residues. DNA of the CDR3: TGTGCCAGCAGCCAAGAGCGCAGGTGGGGGAACATTCAGTACTTC. Its translation is CASSQERRWGNIQYF.

This sequence joins TRBV15 and TRBJ2-1; D unclear. Deletions cut 0 bases from V and 5 bases from J, with 17 bases between. CDR1 and CDR2 from the germline V gene are LNHNV and YYDKDF (reference sequence). The CDR3 length is 17 residues. DNA of the CDR3: TGTGCCACCAGCAGAGATCTTGGGGTCGACTCACACAATGAGCAGTTCTTC. It is translated as CATSRDLGVDSHNEQFF. The full variable domain, its missing parts supplied by reference TRBV15 and TRBJ2-1, is DAMVIQNPRYQVTQFGKPVTLSCSQTLNHNVMYWYQQKSSQAPKLLFHYYDKDFNNEADTPDNFQSRRPNTSFCFLDIRSPGLGDTAMYLCATSRDLGVDSHNEQFFGPGTRLTVL.

The gene calls are TRBV7-9 and TRBJ1-6; the D is unclear. There are 13 residues in the CDR3. Germline-derived CDR1 and CDR2 are SEHNR and FQNEAQ (reference sequence). The germline V and J ends were trimmed by 5 bases and 10 bases, with 12 bases remaining between them. The CDR3 nucleotides read TGTGCCAGCAGCCGAGAGACACGCTCACCCCTCCACTTT. Amino acid sequence: CASSRETRSPLHF.

V and J are TRBV6-2 or TRBV6-3 and TRBJ1-1; TRBD1 is a possible D gene (6 bases). Germline values: CDR1 MNHEY, CDR2 SVGEGT. The germline V and J ends were trimmed by 6 bases and 0 bases, with 11 bases remaining between them. This CDR3 has 14 residues. CDR3 loop: CASRVRGMNTEAFF. In DNA, the CDR3 is TGTGCCAGCAGGGTCAGGGGAATGAACACTGAAGCTTTCTTT.

This clonotype came up a few times. The J gene is TRBJ1-6, the V gene TRBV4-1, with D maybe TRBD1 (6 bases). V was shortened by 5 bases and J by 13 bases, with 18 bases between the two germline ends. CDR1 and CDR2 (germline): MGHRA, YSYEKL. The CDR3 has 14 amino acids. The CDR3 sequence: CASSAAGATGPLHF. CDR3 in DNA: TGCGCCAGCAGCGCCGCAGGGGCGACCGGGCCCCTCCACTTT.

Judged by abundance, this clonotype is medium-sized. The chain uses TRBV6-4 and TRBJ1-2; 7 nucleotides agree with TRBD1. The germline V gene has CDR1 MRHNA and CDR2 SNTAGT. The CDR3 runs 16 residues. V lost 6 bases and J lost 3; bases outside the gene matches: 13. The CDR3 region is CASSPQGGGIDYGYTF. As DNA, the CDR3 is TGTGCCAGCAGCCCCCAGGGGGGCGGTATTGACTATGGCTACACCTTC.

This clonotype was recorded a few times. The CDR3 sequence: CATSRERTYYGYTF. The CDR3 region has the DNA TGTGCCACCAGCAGAGAACGTACCTACTATGGCTACACCTTC. The J gene is TRBJ1-2, the V gene TRBV15; D not resolved. The germline V gene encodes CDR1 LNHNV and CDR2 YYDKDF (reference sequence). The length of the CDR3 is 14 residues. Trimming took off 0 bases at V and 3 bases at J, with 8 bases between the two ends.

The sample holds many counts of this clonotype. The chain uses TRBV7-2 and TRBJ2-1; D is unresolved. Trimming pared 1 base from V and 9 bases from J, leaving 16 bases between. This CDR3 has 15 residues. Germline CDR1 reads SGHTA; CDR2 reads FQGNSA. The CDR3 reads CASSLDFRSGGEQFF. CDR3 in DNA: TGTGCCAGCAGCTTAGATTTCCGATCGGGTGGTGAGCAGTTCTTC.

The V gene is TRBV7-2, the J gene TRBJ2-7, with a possible D match to TRBD2 (5 bases). Germline lookup yields CDR1 SGHTA and CDR2 FQGNSA. Trimming cost V 7 bases and J 0 bases, with 13 bases left between them. The length of the CDR3 is 14 residues. CDR3 nucleotide sequence: TGTGCCAGCACCTTCACCCGGGACTCCTACGAGCAGTACTTC. It specifies CASTFTRDSYEQYF.

The chain joins TRBV7-9 to TRBJ1-1; D gene unclear. CDR3 length: 14 amino acids. The V end lost 5 bases, the J end lost 4 bases, and 14 bases lay between the germline ends. Germline loops: CDR1 SEHNR, CDR2 FQNEAQ (reference sequence). The CDR3 sequence is CASSEHFGSTEAFF. The CDR3 DNA follows: TGTGCCAGCAGCGAACACTTTGGGAGCACTGAAGCTTTCTTT.

The V call is TRBV6-6, the J call TRBJ1-3; D possibly corresponds to TRBD1 (6 bases). Deletions cut 2 bases from V and 0 bases from J, with 8 bases between. The CDR3 is made up of 15 amino acids. From germline, CDR1 is MNHNY and CDR2 SVGAGI (reference sequence). The CDR3 sequence is CASSYPTGSGNTIYF. DNA of the CDR3: TGTGCCAGCAGTTACCCGACAGGCTCTGGAAACACCATATATTTT.